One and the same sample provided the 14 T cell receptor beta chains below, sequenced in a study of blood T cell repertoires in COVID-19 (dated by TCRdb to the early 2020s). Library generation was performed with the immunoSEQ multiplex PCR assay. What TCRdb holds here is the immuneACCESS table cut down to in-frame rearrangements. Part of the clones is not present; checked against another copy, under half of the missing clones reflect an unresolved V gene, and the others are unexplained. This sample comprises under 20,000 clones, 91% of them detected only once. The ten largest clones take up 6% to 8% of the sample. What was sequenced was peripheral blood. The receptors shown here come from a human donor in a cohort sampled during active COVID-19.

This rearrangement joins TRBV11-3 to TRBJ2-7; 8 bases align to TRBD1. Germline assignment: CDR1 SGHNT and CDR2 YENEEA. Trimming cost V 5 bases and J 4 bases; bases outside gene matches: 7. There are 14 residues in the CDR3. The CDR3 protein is CASSTGQGRYEQYF. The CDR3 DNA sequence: TGTGCCAGCAGCACCGGACAGGGAAGATACGAGCAGTACTTC.

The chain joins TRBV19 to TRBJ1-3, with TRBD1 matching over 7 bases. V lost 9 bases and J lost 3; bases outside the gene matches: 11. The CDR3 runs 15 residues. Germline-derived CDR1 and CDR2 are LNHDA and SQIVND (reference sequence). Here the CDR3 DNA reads TGTGCCAGCGGGAAGACAGGGAATATTGGAAACACCATATATTTT. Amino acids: CASGKTGNIGNTIYF.

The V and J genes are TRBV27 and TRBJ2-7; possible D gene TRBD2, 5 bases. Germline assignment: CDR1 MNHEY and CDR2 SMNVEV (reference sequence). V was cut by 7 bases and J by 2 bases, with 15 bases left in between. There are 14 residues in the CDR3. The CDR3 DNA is TGTGCCAGCATCTCTGATAGGGAGCCCTACGAGCAGTACTTC. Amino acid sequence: CASISDREPYEQYF.

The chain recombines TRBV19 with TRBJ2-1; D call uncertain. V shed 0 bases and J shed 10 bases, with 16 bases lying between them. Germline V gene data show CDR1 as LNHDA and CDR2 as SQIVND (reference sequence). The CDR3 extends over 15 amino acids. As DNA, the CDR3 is TGTGCCAGTAGTATAGATCACTCTCTAGATCTCGAGCAGTTCTTC. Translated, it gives CASSIDHSLDLEQFF.

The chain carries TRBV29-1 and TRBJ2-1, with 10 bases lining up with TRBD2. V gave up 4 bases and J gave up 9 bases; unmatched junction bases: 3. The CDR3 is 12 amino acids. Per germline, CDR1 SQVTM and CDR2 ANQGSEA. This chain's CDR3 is CSVASGRGEQFF. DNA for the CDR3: TGCAGCGTTGCTAGCGGGAGAGGTGAGCAGTTCTTC.

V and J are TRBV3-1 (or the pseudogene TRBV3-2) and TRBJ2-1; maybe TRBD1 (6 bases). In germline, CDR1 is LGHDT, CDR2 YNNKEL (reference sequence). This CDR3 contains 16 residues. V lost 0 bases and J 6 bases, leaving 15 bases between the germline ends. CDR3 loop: CASSQEGAYGGNEQFF. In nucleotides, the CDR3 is TGTGCCAGCAGCCAAGAGGGGGCTTACGGCGGCAATGAGCAGTTCTTC.

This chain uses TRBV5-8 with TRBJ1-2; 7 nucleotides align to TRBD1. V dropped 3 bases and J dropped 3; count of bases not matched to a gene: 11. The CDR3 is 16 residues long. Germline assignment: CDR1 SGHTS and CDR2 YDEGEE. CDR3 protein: CASSWGRGSPYYGYTF. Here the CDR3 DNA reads TGTGCCAGCAGCTGGGGCAGGGGGAGCCCTTACTATGGCTACACCTTC.

CDR3 in DNA: TGTGCCAGCAGCCGCCTTGACAGGGGGCCCTATGGCTACACCTTC. Its translation is CASSRLDRGPYGYTF. The V and J genes are TRBV14 and TRBJ1-2; 10 bases map to TRBD1. The CDR3 is made up of 15 amino acids. V lost 4 bases to trimming and J lost 4 bases; unmatched junction nucleotides: 6. Germline V gene lookup returns CDR1 SGHDN and CDR2 FVKESK.

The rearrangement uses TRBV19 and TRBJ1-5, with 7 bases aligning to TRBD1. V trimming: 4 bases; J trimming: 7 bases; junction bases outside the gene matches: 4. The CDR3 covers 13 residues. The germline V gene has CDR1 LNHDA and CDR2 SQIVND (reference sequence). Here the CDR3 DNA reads TGTGCCAGTAGTACCGACAGGGAACAGCCCCAGCATTTT. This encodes CASSTDREQPQHF.

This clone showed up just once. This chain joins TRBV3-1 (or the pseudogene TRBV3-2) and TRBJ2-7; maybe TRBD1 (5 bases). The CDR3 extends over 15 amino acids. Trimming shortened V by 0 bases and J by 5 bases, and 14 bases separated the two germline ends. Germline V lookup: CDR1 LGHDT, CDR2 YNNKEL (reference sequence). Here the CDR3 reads CASSQEGAPTHEQYF. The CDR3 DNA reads TGTGCCAGCAGCCAAGAAGGGGCTCCAACCCACGAGCAGTACTTC.

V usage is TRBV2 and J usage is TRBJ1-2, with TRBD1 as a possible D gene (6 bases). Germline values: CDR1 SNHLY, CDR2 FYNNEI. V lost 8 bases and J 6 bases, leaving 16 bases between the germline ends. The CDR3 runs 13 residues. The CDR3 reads CASGGGAWDGYTF. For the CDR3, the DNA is TGTGCCAGCGGCGGGGGCGCGTGGGATGGCTACACCTTC.

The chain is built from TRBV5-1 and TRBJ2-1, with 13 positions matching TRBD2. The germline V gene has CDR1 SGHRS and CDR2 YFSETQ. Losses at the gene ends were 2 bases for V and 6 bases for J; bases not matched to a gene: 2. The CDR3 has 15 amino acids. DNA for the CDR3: TGCGCCAGCAGCTTACGACTAGCGGGGGGCAATGAGCAGTTCTTC. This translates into CASSLRLAGGNEQFF.

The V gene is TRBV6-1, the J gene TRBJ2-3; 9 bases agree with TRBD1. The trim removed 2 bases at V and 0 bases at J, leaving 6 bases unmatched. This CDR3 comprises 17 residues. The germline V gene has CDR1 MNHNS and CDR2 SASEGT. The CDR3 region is CASSETGTGSSTDTQYF. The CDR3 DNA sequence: TGTGCCAGCAGTGAAACCGGGACAGGGTCTAGCACAGATACGCAGTATTTT.

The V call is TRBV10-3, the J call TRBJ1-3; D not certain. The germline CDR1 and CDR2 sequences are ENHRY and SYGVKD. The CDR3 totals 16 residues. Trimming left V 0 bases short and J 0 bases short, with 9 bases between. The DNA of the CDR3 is TGTGCCATCAGTGAGTCTGGTCTAAGCTCTGGAAACACCATATATTTT. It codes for CAISESGLSSGNTIYF.